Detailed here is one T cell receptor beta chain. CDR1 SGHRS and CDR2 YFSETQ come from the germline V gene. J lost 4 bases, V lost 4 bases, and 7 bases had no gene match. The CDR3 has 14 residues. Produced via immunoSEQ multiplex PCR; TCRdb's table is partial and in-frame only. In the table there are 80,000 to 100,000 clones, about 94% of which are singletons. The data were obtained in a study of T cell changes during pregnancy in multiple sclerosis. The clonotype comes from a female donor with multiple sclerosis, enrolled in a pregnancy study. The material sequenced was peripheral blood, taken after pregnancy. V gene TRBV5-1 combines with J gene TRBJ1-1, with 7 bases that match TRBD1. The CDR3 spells CASSVMTGSTEAFF. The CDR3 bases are TGCGCCAGCAGCGTAATGACAGGGAGCACTGAAGCTTTCTTT.